These T cell receptor beta chains were read from a single sample in a study of cytomegalovirus exposure and HLA in healthy donors. This table comes from immunoSEQ multiplex PCR, and its TCRdb copy is limited to in-frame clones, with some not included. The data hold under 200,000 clones, with approximately 81% observed a single time. The sequencing input was PBMCs. Receptors were obtained from a man younger than 45 in good health and CMV-seropositive. Both conserved end residues are part of each CDR3. The D gene is left open where the match is weak. Expanded clones get a size class; other rows say once, few or many, or leave the size out.

D,V,J,size,DNA,CDR3
.,TRBV5-4,TRBJ1-4,.,TGTGCCAGCAGCTTGGACTTAGGCCTCGAGAGGGAAAAACTGTTTTTT,CASSLDLGLEREKLFF
.,TRBV6-1,TRBJ2-1,.,TGTGCCAGCAGTGAAGCGAGAAGTCGCGCCTACAATGAGCAGTTCTTC,CASSEARSRAYNEQFF
.,TRBV19,TRBJ1-2,.,TGTGCCAGTAGTATAGCCCAGGGGAACTATGGCTACACCTTC,CASSIAQGNYGYTF
.,TRBV4-2,TRBJ2-1,.,TGTGCCAGCAGCCAAGATCGGGGAGATGAGCAGTTCTTC,CASSQDRGDEQFF
.,TRBV27,TRBJ2-7,.,TGTGCCAGCAGCTTCTCTGCTGGAGTCGAGCAGTACTTC,CASSFSAGVEQYF
.,TRBV7-9,TRBJ1-6,.,TGTGCCAGCAGCCTTCGACAGGACCCGTATTCACCCCTCCACTTT,CASSLRQDPYSPLHF
.,TRBV4-3,TRBJ2-1,.,TGCGCCAGCAGCCAAGACGTGAGCTCCTACAATGAGCAGTTCTTC,CASSQDVSSYNEQFF
TRBD1,TRBV29-1,TRBJ1-2,.,TGCAGCGTTGAAGGGACAGGAGAAGACTATGGCTACACCTTC,CSVEGTGEDYGYTF
.,TRBV5-4,TRBJ2-3,.,TGTGCCAGCAGCGAGGCTAGTTACACAGATACGCAGTATTTT,CASSEASYTDTQYF
.,TRBV5-5,TRBJ1-3,.,TGTGCCAGCAGCTTGGTGGGTGGACTCTCTGGAAACACCATATATTTT,CASSLVGGLSGNTIYF
.,TRBV2,TRBJ2-1,.,TGTGCCAGCAGTGAAGTAGATGAGCAGTTCTTC,CASSEVDEQFF
.,TRBV7-2,TRBJ2-1,.,TGTGCCAGCAGCCCCACGTTGGGGGGATTCTCCTACAATGAGCAGTTCTTC,CASSPTLGGFSYNEQFF
TRBD2,TRBV18,TRBJ2-1,.,TGTGCCAGCTCATCTGGGACTAGCGGGACGCGCTCCTACAATGAGCAGTTCTTC,CASSSGTSGTRSYNEQFF
.,TRBV11-3,TRBJ2-5,few,TGTGCCAGCAGCTTAGGATCAGGGGAGCAAGAGACCCAGTACTTC,CASSLGSGEQETQYF
.,TRBV7-9,TRBJ2-6,.,TGTGCCAGCAGTTATGACTTCTCTGGGGCCAACGTCCTGACTTTC,CASSYDFSGANVLTF
TRBD2,TRBV27,TRBJ2-1,.,TGTGCCAGCAGTTCCTTCCCTAGCGGGGCGGGGAATGAGCAGTTCTTC,CASSSFPSGAGNEQFF
TRBD1,TRBV18,TRBJ1-2,once,TGTGCCAGCTCACCGGGACCGGGACAGGCCATGTATACCTTC,CASSPGPGQAMYTF
.,TRBV18,TRBJ1-5,.,TGTGCCAGCTCACCACTCGCGGACAGTAGCAATCAGCCCCAGCATTTT,CASSPLADSSNQPQHF